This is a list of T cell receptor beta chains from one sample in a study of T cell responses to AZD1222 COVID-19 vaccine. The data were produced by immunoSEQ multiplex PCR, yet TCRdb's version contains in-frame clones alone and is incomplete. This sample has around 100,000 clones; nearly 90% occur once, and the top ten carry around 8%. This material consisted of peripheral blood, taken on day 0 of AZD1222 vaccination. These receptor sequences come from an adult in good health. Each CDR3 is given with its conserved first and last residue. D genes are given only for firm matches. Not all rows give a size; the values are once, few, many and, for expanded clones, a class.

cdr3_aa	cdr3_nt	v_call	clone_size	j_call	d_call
CASSYSTENYGYTF	TGTGCCAGCAGTTACTCGACAGAGAACTATGGCTACACCTTC	TRBV6-5	once	TRBJ1-2	-
CASSVGGPPPQNGELFF	TGTGCCAGCAGCGTAGGAGGGCCACCCCCTCAGAACGGGGAGCTGTTTTTT	TRBV9	-	TRBJ2-2	-
CASSQDPQGYEQYF	TGCGCCAGCAGCCAAGATCCCCAGGGTTACGAGCAGTACTTC	TRBV4-1	-	TRBJ2-7	-
CASSQAVDRPLHF	TGTGCCAGCTCACAGGCGGTCGACAGACCCCTCCACTTT	TRBV18	-	TRBJ1-6	-
CASSLDPHGYTF	TGTGCCAGCAGCTTGGATCCGCATGGCTACACCTTC	TRBV5-4	-	TRBJ1-2	-
CASSLVSGGAPQPQHF	TGTGCCAGCAGCTTAGTCTCAGGGGGCGCGCCTCAGCCCCAGCATTTT	TRBV7-2	-	TRBJ1-5	TRBD1
CSVLPEAFF	TGCAGCGTTCTCCCTGAAGCTTTCTTT	TRBV29-1	once	TRBJ1-1	-
CASSLVEQGLGNTIYF	TGTGCCAGCAGCTTAGTAGAACAGGGTCTAGGAAACACCATATATTTT	TRBV7-2	-	TRBJ1-3	-
CASNVGSTDTQYF	TGTGCCAGTAATGTAGGGAGCACAGATACGCAGTATTTT	TRBV19	once	TRBJ2-3	-
CASSRSGDSYNSPLHF	TGCGCCAGCAGTCGCTCGGGAGACTCCTATAATTCACCCCTCCACTTT	TRBV5-1	-	TRBJ1-6	-
CASSAPGQGYEQYF	TGTGCCAGCAGCGCCCCGGGACAGGGCTACGAGCAGTACTTC	TRBV9	-	TRBJ2-7	TRBD1
CASSKWRTGTEDYGYTF	TGTGCCAGCAGCAAATGGCGGACCGGGACAGAGGACTATGGCTACACCTTC	TRBV21-1	-	TRBJ1-2	-
CASSNTVPPYEQYF	TGTGCCAGCAGCAACACGGTACCCCCCTACGAGCAGTACTTC	TRBV6-5	once	TRBJ2-7	-
CASSVPGTLNTEAFF	TGCGCCAGCAGCGTCCCCGGGACTTTAAACACTGAAGCTTTCTTT	TRBV4-1	-	TRBJ1-1	-
CASRPNRDSYNEQFF	TGTGCCAGTAGACCGAACAGAGACTCCTACAATGAGCAGTTCTTC	TRBV19	-	TRBJ2-1	-
CASSPRTESNEKLFF	TGCGCCAGCAGCCCTAGGACAGAGAGTAATGAAAAACTGTTTTTT	TRBV4-3	-	TRBJ1-4	-
CASSPGQGWTGELFF	TGTGCCAGCAGCCCCGGACAGGGTTGGACCGGGGAGCTGTTTTTT	TRBV5-5	-	TRBJ2-2	TRBD1
CASSASSGGYTDTQYF	TGTGCCAGCAGTGCCAGTAGCGGGGGATATACAGATACGCAGTATTTT	TRBV25-1	-	TRBJ2-3	TRBD2
CASSFADRVSGNTIYF	TGTGCCAGCAGCTTTGCGGACAGGGTATCTGGAAACACCATATATTTT	TRBV7-9	-	TRBJ1-3	TRBD1
CASSLNRGTEAFF	TGTGCCAGCAGCTTGAACAGGGGCACTGAAGCTTTCTTT	TRBV13	-	TRBJ1-1	TRBD1
CASSPYTEETQYF	TGTGCCAGCTCACCATACACTGAAGAGACCCAGTACTTC	TRBV18	-	TRBJ2-5	-
CASSLGGYEQYF	TGTGCCAGCAGTTTGGGCGGGTACGAGCAGTACTTC	TRBV6-2/TRBV6-3	-	TRBJ2-7	-
CASSEVSGKETQYF	TGTGCCAGCAGTGAAGTTAGCGGAAAAGAGACCCAGTACTTC	TRBV25-1	-	TRBJ2-5	-
CASRKKGQGADEQYF	TGTGCCAGTCGAAAAAAGGGACAGGGGGCGGACGAGCAGTACTTC	TRBV19	-	TRBJ2-7	TRBD1
CASRDRAFGYTF	TGTGCCAGTAGGGACAGGGCCTTCGGCTACACCTTC	TRBV19	once	TRBJ1-2	TRBD1
CASSGGQGQPQPQHF	TGTGCCAGCAGTGGGGGACAGGGCCAGCCTCAGCCCCAGCATTTT	TRBV2	-	TRBJ1-5	TRBD1
CASSLAETQYF	TGCGCCAGCAGCTTGGCGGAGACCCAGTACTTC	TRBV5-1	-	TRBJ2-5	-
CASSLSDRPTNEKLFF	TGTGCCAGCAGCTTAAGTGACAGGCCAACTAATGAAAAACTGTTTTTT	TRBV7-2	-	TRBJ1-4	-
CASSLNTDSGGSGYTF	TGTGCCAGCAGCTTAAATACGGACAGTGGAGGGAGTGGCTACACCTTC	TRBV7-3	-	TRBJ1-2	-
CASSLPSTHGNTIYF	TGCGCCAGCAGCCTGCCTTCCACTCATGGAAACACCATATATTTT	TRBV5-1	-	TRBJ1-3	-
CASSSRQGGYNEQFF	TGCGCCAGCAGCTCTCGACAGGGGGGTTACAATGAGCAGTTCTTC	TRBV5-1	-	TRBJ2-1	TRBD1
CASSETDDSNQPQHF	TGTGCCAGCAGCGAGACGGATGATAGCAATCAGCCCCAGCATTTT	TRBV9	-	TRBJ1-5	-
CASSAIDHGYTF	TGTGCCAGCAGTGCCATTGACCATGGCTACACCTTC	TRBV6-2/TRBV6-3	-	TRBJ1-2	-
CASSQRTGGNTEAFF	TGTGCCAGCAGCCAACGGACAGGGGGGAACACTGAAGCTTTCTTT	TRBV3-1/TRBV3-2	-	TRBJ1-1	TRBD1
CASTQTGDTSPLHF	TGTGCCAGCACCCAGACAGGGGACACTTCACCCCTCCACTTT	TRBV3-1/TRBV3-2	-	TRBJ1-6	TRBD1
CASSLFNRGPTYEQYF	TGTGCCAGCAGCTTATTCAACCGAGGTCCGACCTACGAGCAGTACTTC	TRBV11-2	-	TRBJ2-7	-
CASGQTPGQVSYEQYF	TGTGCTAGTGGTCAGACCCCGGGACAGGTCTCCTACGAGCAGTACTTC	TRBV12-5	-	TRBJ2-7	TRBD1
CASVKLPGQITEAFF	TGCGCCAGTGTTAAGTTGCCGGGACAGATCACTGAAGCTTTCTTT	TRBV5-1	-	TRBJ1-1	TRBD1
CASSSRTVANTGELFF	TGTGCCAGCAGCTCTCGGACGGTCGCGAACACCGGGGAGCTGTTTTTT	TRBV7-3	-	TRBJ2-2	-
CASSYDSGMSGKLFF	TGCGCCAGCAGCTACGACTCAGGGATGTCGGGAAAACTGTTTTTT	TRBV5-1	-	TRBJ1-4	-
CASRPGQANTEAFF	TGTGCCAGCAGACCGGGACAGGCGAACACTGAAGCTTTCTTT	TRBV6-5	-	TRBJ1-1	TRBD1
CASSIGGTGAPSRGYTF	TGTGCCAGTAGTATTGGGGGGACCGGGGCTCCTAGTAGGGGCTACACCTTC	TRBV19	-	TRBJ1-2	-
CASSMGPRRGPSYNEQFF	TGTGCCAGTAGTATGGGGCCCCGGCGGGGGCCATCCTACAATGAGCAGTTCTTC	TRBV19	-	TRBJ2-1	-
CASSLTVRDRGNTNYGYTF	TGTGCCAGCAGCTTAACAGTGCGGGACAGGGGGAATACCAACTATGGCTACACCTTC	TRBV7-9	-	TRBJ1-2	TRBD1
CASSTQGIGTEAFF	TGTGCCAGCAGCACGCAGGGTATCGGCACTGAAGCTTTCTTT	TRBV11-2	-	TRBJ1-1	-
CASSLLNLGYGYTF	TGTGCCAGCAGCCTCCTGAACCTGGGCTATGGCTACACCTTC	TRBV5-4	-	TRBJ1-2	-
CASSYSPNRAGGVETQYF	TGTGCCAGCAGTTACTCCCCGAACAGAGCGGGGGGCGTGGAGACCCAGTACTTC	TRBV6-2/TRBV6-3	-	TRBJ2-5	TRBD2
CASSLDFGNTIYF	TGTGCCAGCAGCTTAGATTTCGGAAACACCATATATTTT	TRBV11-3	-	TRBJ1-3	-
CASSLPWNTEAFF	TGTGCCAGCAGCCTCCCCTGGAACACTGAAGCTTTCTTT	TRBV3-1/TRBV3-2	few	TRBJ1-1	-
CASSPDSSSYNEQFF	TGTGCCAGCAGCCCTGACAGCAGCTCCTACAATGAGCAGTTCTTC	TRBV7-2	-	TRBJ2-1	-
CASSARTGATPSNYGYTF	TGTGCCAGCAGCGCCCGGACAGGCGCCACCCCATCTAACTATGGCTACACCTTC	TRBV9	once	TRBJ1-2	TRBD1
CASSLNGANTGELFF	TGTGCCAGCAGTCTCAACGGGGCGAACACCGGGGAGCTGTTTTTT	TRBV6-5	-	TRBJ2-2	-
CASQDRGRYNEQFF	TGTGCCAGTCAGGACCGTGGGCGCTACAATGAGCAGTTCTTC	TRBV19	-	TRBJ2-1	-
CASSQDLRTTQGYTF	TGTGCCAGCAGCCAAGATCTCCGGACCACTCAAGGCTACACCTTC	TRBV14	-	TRBJ1-2	-
CASSPGQGSKYEQYF	TGTGCCAGCAGCCCAGGACAGGGGAGTAAGTACGAGCAGTACTTC	TRBV7-2	-	TRBJ2-7	TRBD1
CASSSHQGVGETQYF	TGTGCCAGCAGCTCCCACCAGGGGGTAGGGGAGACCCAGTACTTC	TRBV7-3	-	TRBJ2-5	TRBD1
CASSKRGDYNYGYTF	TGTGCCAGCAGTAAGAGGGGGGATTATAACTATGGCTACACCTTC	TRBV6-2/TRBV6-3	-	TRBJ1-2	-
CASWDRMNTEAFF	TGTGCCAGCTGGGACAGGATGAACACTGAAGCTTTCTTT	TRBV19	-	TRBJ1-1	TRBD1
CASSVGGGDRETSPLHF	TGTGCCAGCAGCGTCGGGGGTGGGGACAGGGAGACTTCACCCCTCCACTTT	TRBV9	-	TRBJ1-6	TRBD1
CASSSAGGRTEAFF	TGTGCCAGCAGTTCTGCGGGCGGAAGGACTGAAGCTTTCTTT	TRBV3-1/TRBV3-2	-	TRBJ1-1	-